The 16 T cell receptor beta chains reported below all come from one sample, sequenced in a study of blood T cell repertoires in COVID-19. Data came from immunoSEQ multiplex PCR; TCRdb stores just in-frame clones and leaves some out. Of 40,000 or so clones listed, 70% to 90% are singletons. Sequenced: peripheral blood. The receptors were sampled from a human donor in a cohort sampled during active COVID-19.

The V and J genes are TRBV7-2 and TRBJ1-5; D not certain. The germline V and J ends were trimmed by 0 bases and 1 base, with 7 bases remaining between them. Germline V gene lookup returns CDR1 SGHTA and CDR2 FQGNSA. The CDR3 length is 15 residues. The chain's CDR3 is CASSLATVSNQPQHF. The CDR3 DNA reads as TGTGCCAGCAGCTTAGCCACAGTAAGCAATCAGCCCCAGCATTTT. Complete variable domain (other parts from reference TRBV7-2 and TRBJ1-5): GAGVSQSPSNKVTEKGKDVELRCDPISGHTALYWYRQSLGQGLEFLIYFQGNSAPDKSGLPSDRFSAERTGGSVSTLTIQRTQQEDSAVYLCASSLATVSNQPQHFGDGTRLSIL.

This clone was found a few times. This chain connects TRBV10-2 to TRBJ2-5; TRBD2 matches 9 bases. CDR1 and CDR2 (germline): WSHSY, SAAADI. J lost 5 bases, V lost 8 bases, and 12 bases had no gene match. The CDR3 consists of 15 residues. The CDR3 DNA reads TGCGCCAGCCTTCTACGCGGGGGGGCGGGGGAGACCCAGTACTTC. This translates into CASLLRGGAGETQYF.

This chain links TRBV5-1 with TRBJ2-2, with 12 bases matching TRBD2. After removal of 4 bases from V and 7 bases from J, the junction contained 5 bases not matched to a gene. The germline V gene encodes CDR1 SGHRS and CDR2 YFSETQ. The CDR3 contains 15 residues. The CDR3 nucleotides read TGCGCCAGCAGCCCAGGGACTAGCGGGCACGGGGAGCTGTTTTTT. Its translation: CASSPGTSGHGELFF.

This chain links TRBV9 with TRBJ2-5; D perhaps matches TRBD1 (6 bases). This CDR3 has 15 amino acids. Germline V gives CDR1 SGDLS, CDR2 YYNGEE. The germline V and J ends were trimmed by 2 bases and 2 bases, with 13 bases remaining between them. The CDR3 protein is CASSVWGHSQETQYF. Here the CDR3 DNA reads TGTGCCAGCAGCGTCTGGGGACACTCACAAGAGACCCAGTACTTC.

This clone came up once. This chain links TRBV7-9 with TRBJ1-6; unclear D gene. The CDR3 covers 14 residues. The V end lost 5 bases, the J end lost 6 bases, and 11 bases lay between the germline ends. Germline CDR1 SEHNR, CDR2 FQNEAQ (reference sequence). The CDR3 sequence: CASSHDTINSPLHF. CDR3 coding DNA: TGTGCCAGCAGCCACGATACAATTAATTCACCCCTCCACTTT.

The chain's CDR3 is CASSLAGTGSQETQYF. CDR3 coding DNA: TGCGCCAGCAGCTTGGCCGGGACAGGGAGTCAGGAGACCCAGTACTTC. The chain recombines TRBV5-1 with TRBJ2-5, with 9 bases matching TRBD1. After removal of 0 bases from V and 5 bases from J, the junction contained 8 bases not matched to a gene. This CDR3 comprises 16 residues. Germline lookup yields CDR1 SGHRS and CDR2 YFSETQ. Using reference TRBV5-1 and TRBJ2-5 for the parts outside the CDR3, the full variable domain is KAGVTQTPRYLIKTRGQQVTLSCSPISGHRSVSWYQQTPGQGLQFLFEYFSETQRNKGNFPGRFSGRQFSNSRSEMNVSTLELGDSALYLCASSLAGTGSQETQYFGPGTRLLVL.

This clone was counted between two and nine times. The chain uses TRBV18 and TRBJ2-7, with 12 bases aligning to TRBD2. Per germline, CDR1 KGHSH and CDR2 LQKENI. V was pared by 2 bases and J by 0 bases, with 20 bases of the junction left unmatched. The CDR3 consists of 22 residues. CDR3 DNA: TGTGCCAGCTCACCATGGTCCCCCCTACGACTAGCGGGGGCCACAAGCTCCTACGAGCAGTACTTC. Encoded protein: CASSPWSPLRLAGATSSYEQYF.

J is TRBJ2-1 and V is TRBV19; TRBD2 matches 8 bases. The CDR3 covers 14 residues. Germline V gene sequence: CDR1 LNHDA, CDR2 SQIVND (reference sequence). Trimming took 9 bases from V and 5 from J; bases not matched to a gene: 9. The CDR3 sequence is CASRRGAGDNEQFF. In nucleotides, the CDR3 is TGTGCCAGCCGACGAGGAGCGGGGGACAATGAGCAGTTCTTC.

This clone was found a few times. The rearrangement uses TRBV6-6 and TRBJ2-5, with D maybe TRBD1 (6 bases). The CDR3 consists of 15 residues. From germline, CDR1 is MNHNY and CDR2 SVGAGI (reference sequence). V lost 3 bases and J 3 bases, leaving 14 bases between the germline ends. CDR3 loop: CASSYWWDNKETQYF. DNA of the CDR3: TGTGCCAGCAGTTATTGGTGGGACAACAAAGAGACCCAGTACTTC.

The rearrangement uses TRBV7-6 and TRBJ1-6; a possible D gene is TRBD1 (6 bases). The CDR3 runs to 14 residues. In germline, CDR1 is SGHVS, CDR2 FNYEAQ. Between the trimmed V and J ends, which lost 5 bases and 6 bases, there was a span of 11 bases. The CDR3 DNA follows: TGTGCCAGCAGCCAATGGGACACTAATTCACCCCTCCACTTT. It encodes CASSQWDTNSPLHF.

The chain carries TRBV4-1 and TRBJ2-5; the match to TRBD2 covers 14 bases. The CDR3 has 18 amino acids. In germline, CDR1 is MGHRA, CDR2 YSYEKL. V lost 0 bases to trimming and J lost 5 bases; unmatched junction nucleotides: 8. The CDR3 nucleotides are TGCGCCAGCAGCCAAGAAGTGGGACTAGCGGGGGTAGGGGAGACCCAGTACTTC. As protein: CASSQEVGLAGVGETQYF.

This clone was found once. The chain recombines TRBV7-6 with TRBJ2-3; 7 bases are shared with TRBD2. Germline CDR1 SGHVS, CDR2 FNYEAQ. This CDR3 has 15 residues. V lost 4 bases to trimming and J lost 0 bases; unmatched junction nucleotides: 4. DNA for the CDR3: TGTGCCAGCAGCTCTCCGACTAGCAGCACAGATACGCAGTATTTT. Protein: CASSSPTSSTDTQYF.

Here the CDR3 DNA reads TGTGCCAGCAGTGAATCGGGGGTCGGAGATACGCAGTATTTT. Its protein product is CASSESGVGDTQYF. The chain is built from TRBV25-1 and TRBJ2-3; TRBD2 might be the D (6 bases). V lost 1 base and J lost 5, with 10 bases in between. Germline CDR1 reads MGHDK; CDR2 reads SYGVNS. This CDR3 is built from 14 residues.

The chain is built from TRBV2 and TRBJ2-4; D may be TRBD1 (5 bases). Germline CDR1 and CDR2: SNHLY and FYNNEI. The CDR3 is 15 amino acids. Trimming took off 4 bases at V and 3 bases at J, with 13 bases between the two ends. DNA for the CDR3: TGTGCCAGCAGTGGCCTTGACAGTCTCAAAAACATTCAGTACTTC. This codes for CASSGLDSLKNIQYF.

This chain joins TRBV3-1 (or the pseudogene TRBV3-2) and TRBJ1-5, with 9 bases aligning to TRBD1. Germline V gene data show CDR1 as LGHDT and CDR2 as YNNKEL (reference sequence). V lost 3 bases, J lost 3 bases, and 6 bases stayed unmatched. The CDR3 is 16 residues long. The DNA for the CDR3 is TGTGCCAGCAGCCATTTGGGACAGGGCCCCAATCAGCCCCAGCATTTT. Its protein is CASSHLGQGPNQPQHF.

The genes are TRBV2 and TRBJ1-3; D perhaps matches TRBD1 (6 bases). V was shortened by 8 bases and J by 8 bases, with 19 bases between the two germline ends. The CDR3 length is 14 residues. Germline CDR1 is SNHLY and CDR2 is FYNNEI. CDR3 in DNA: TGTGCCAGCGCCCGGGACACGGCCTTGGACACCATATATTTT. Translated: CASARDTALDTIYF.